Presented here are 9 T cell receptor beta chains from one specimen sequenced in a study of post-analysis software for immune sequencing data. Unique molecular identifiers tagged the TCR beta cDNA libraries. TCRdb used MiXCR to reprocess the PCR reads, holding one entry per CDR3 protein. This sample has under 200,000 distinct CDR3 sequences, with about 36% found just once. This material consisted of blood, taken after autologous hematopoietic stem cell transplantation. These receptors were taken from a girl aged 10 to 17 with multiple sclerosis.

The sample holds many counts of this clonotype. This sequence joins TRBV27 and TRBJ2-1; TRBD2 agrees at 10 bases. From germline, CDR1 is MNHEY and CDR2 SMNVEV (reference sequence). V lost 2 bases, J lost 4 bases, and 5 bases stayed unmatched. The CDR3 length is 16 residues. CDR3 coding DNA: TGTGCCAGCAGTTTAAGGGGAGCGGGAGGGTACAATGAGCAGTTCTTC. Encoded protein: CASSLRGAGGYNEQFF.

The V gene is TRBV7-9, the J gene TRBJ2-7, with no clear D. With 4 bases removed from V and 3 bases from J, the gap between germline ends came to 10 bases. The germline V gene has CDR1 SEHNR and CDR2 FQNEAQ (reference sequence). The CDR3 is 13 residues long. Here the CDR3 DNA reads TGTGCCAGCAGCTCCAAAGGTCTCTACGAGCAGTACTTC. Its protein product is CASSSKGLYEQYF.

The rearrangement joins TRBV29-1 to TRBJ2-7, with 10 bases identical to TRBD2. With V trimmed by 3 bases and J by 0 bases, 8 bases remained unmatched. Germline V gene data show CDR1 as SQVTM and CDR2 as ANQGSEA. The CDR3 runs 16 residues. This CDR3 reads CSVDTKAGGDSYEQYF. The CDR3 nucleotides are TGCAGCGTTGACACAAAAGCGGGAGGGGACTCCTACGAGCAGTACTTC.

This chain links TRBV7-3 with TRBJ2-3, with D perhaps matching TRBD2 (6 bases). Trimming pared 5 bases from V and 1 base from J, leaving 13 bases between. The V gene's germline CDR1 is SGHTA and CDR2 FQGTGA. The CDR3 length is 15 residues. As DNA, the CDR3 is TGTGCCAGCAGCGCCGCCGGGGGACGCACAGATACGCAGTATTTT. Its translation is CASSAAGGRTDTQYF.

This rearrangement joins TRBV5-1 to TRBJ2-3; D unclear. The length of the CDR3 is 15 residues. Germline V gene lookup returns CDR1 SGHRS and CDR2 YFSETQ. V lost 1 base, J lost 1 base, and 10 bases lay in between. The DNA of the CDR3 is TGCGCCAGCAGCTTGATCCCCTCTGGCACAGATACGCAGTATTTT. Residues: CASSLIPSGTDTQYF.

This clonotype was observed many times. This rearrangement joins TRBV7-2 to TRBJ2-7, with TRBD2 matching 14 bases. The ends lost 3 bases at V and 2 bases at J; junction bases unmatched: 9. Germline assignment: CDR1 SGHTA and CDR2 FQGNSA. The CDR3 contains 18 residues. DNA for the CDR3: TGTGCCAGCAGCTTCCAGACTAGCGGGAGGGGACTTACCTACGAGCAGTACTTC. As protein: CASSFQTSGRGLTYEQYF.

Only a few counts were recorded for this clonotype. The chain joins TRBV10-3 to TRBJ2-3, with 7 bases lining up with TRBD2. CDR1 is ENHRY and CDR2 is SYGVKD in the germline V gene. The CDR3 runs 16 residues. The V and J ends lost 0 bases and 6 bases, in that order; junction bases with no gene match: 9. CDR3 loop: CAISESVGRIPDTQYF. CDR3 coding DNA: TGTGCCATCAGTGAGTCTGTCGGGAGGATCCCGGATACGCAGTATTTT.

V gene TRBV28 combines with J gene TRBJ2-6; D not certain. The V and J ends lost 4 bases and 4 bases respectively, with 11 bases between them. Germline V gene data show CDR1 as MDHEN and CDR2 as SYDVKM. This CDR3 has 15 amino acids. The CDR3 spells CASSSQSAGANVLTF. In nucleotides, the CDR3 is TGTGCCAGCAGTTCCCAATCGGCCGGGGCCAACGTCCTGACTTTC.

The chain employs TRBV7-2 and TRBJ1-2; TRBD1 aligns across 7 bases. Germline assignment: CDR1 SGHTA and CDR2 FQGNSA. CDR3 size: 15 residues. V lost 4 bases and J lost 5; bases outside the gene matches: 10. This CDR3 is CASSSRTGAHYGYTF. CDR3 in DNA: TGTGCCAGCAGCTCAAGAACAGGGGCACATTATGGCTACACCTTC.